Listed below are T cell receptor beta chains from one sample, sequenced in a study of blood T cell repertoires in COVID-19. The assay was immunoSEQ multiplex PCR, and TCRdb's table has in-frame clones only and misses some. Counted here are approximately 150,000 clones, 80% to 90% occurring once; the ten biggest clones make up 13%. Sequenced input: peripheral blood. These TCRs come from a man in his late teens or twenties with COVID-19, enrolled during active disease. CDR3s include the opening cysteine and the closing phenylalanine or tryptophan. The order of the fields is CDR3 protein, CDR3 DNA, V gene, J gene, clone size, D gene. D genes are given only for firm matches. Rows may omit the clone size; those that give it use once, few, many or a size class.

CASSPFTSGPHNEQFF	TGTGCCAGCTCACCATTTACTAGCGGGCCCCACAATGAGCAGTTCTTC	TRBV18	TRBJ2-1	few	TRBD2
CASSPLGGRYTGELFF	TGTGCCAGCAGTCCACTCGGGGGGAGATACACCGGGGAGCTGTTTTTT	TRBV27	TRBJ2-2	NA	TRBD2
CASSWTSGSVTGELFF	TGTGCCAGCAGTTGGACTAGCGGGAGTGTCACCGGGGAGCTGTTTTTT	TRBV2	TRBJ2-2	NA	TRBD2
CASSLGRGTDTQYF	TGTGCCAGCAGCTTAGGGAGGGGCACAGATACGCAGTATTTT	TRBV7-6	TRBJ2-3	NA	NA
CASSPGGGRQPQHF	TGTGCCAGCAGCCCCGGGGGAGGGAGGCAGCCCCAGCATTTT	TRBV2	TRBJ1-5	NA	NA
CASSYSRTPSGNTIYF	TGTGCCAGCAGTTACTCAAGGACTCCCTCTGGAAACACCATATATTTT	TRBV6-6	TRBJ1-3	NA	NA
CARQGGQENEQFF	TGTGCCCGGCAGGGAGGGCAGGAGAATGAGCAGTTCTTC	TRBV30	TRBJ2-1	once	TRBD2
CATSDEGGYQETQYF	TGTGCCACCAGTGATGAAGGCGGCTACCAAGAGACCCAGTACTTC	TRBV24-1	TRBJ2-5	NA	NA
CASSFLLTPGAGELFF	TGTGCCAGCAGCTTCCTCCTGACCCCCGGAGCCGGGGAGCTGTTTTTT	TRBV7-7	TRBJ2-2	once	NA
CASSSPGGYTF	TGTGCCAGCAGTTCCCCAGGTGGCTACACCTTC	TRBV12-3/TRBV12-4	TRBJ1-2	NA	NA
CASSLTGGWNTGELFF	TGTGCCAGCAGCTTAACCGGAGGATGGAACACCGGGGAGCTGTTTTTT	TRBV7-2	TRBJ2-2	NA	NA
CASSQYRDRDYEQYF	TGTGCCAGCAGTCAGTACCGGGACAGGGATTACGAGCAGTACTTC	TRBV28	TRBJ2-7	NA	TRBD1
CASSPGFGANVLTF	TGTGCCAGCAGCCCAGGGTTCGGGGCCAACGTCCTGACTTTC	TRBV7-3	TRBJ2-6	NA	NA
CASGRGTEQFF	TGTGCCAGCGGCAGGGGTACAGAGCAGTTCTTC	TRBV12-3/TRBV12-4	TRBJ2-1	NA	NA
CASSERTSSYEQYF	TGTGCCAGCAGTGAAAGGACTAGCTCCTACGAGCAGTACTTC	TRBV2	TRBJ2-7	NA	TRBD2
CASSWGQTNTGELFF	TGTGCCAGCAGTTGGGGACAGACGAACACCGGGGAGCTGTTTTTT	TRBV27	TRBJ2-2	NA	TRBD1
CASRGDLSTSGYTF	TGTGCCAGCAGAGGAGATCTTAGCACGAGTGGCTACACCTTC	TRBV7-9	TRBJ1-2	NA	NA
CATSSLLGTLPLHF	TGTGCCACCAGCAGTTTGTTAGGGACTCTACCCCTCCACTTT	TRBV15	TRBJ1-6	NA	NA
CSVGSQDRGKPDTQYF	TGCAGCGTTGGTTCCCAGGACAGGGGGAAGCCAGATACGCAGTATTTT	TRBV29-1	TRBJ2-3	NA	TRBD1
CATRPGVEETQYF	TGTGCCACCAGGCCAGGGGTGGAAGAGACCCAGTACTTC	TRBV15	TRBJ2-5	once	NA
CASSPLHTDRNPPYLSTF	TGTGCCAGCAGCCCCTTACACACAGACCGGAATCCCCCGTATTTAAGTACCTTC	TRBV7-6	TRBJ1-2	NA	NA
CSANYRDGYTF	TGCAGTGCTAACTACAGGGATGGCTACACCTTC	TRBV20-1	TRBJ1-2	few	NA
CASSPGTNEQFF	TGCGCCAGCAGCCCCGGGACAAATGAGCAGTTCTTC	TRBV4-3	TRBJ2-1	NA	NA
CASSLVAGGPTINTGELFF	TGTGCCAGCAGCTTAGTCGCGGGAGGGCCCACTATAAACACCGGGGAGCTGTTTTTT	TRBV7-2	TRBJ2-2	NA	TRBD2
CASSPYRGLNTEAFF	TGTGCCAGCAGTCCATACAGGGGGCTTAACACTGAAGCTTTCTTT	TRBV28	TRBJ1-1	NA	TRBD1
CAWFPTGTRGNEQFF	TGTGCCTGGTTCCCCACCGGGACTCGGGGCAATGAGCAGTTCTTC	TRBV30	TRBJ2-1	NA	NA
CATRPTGMNTEAFF	TGTGCCACCAGACCCACAGGGATGAACACTGAAGCTTTCTTT	TRBV24-1	TRBJ1-1	NA	NA
CASSPGQYNSPLHF	TGTGCCAGCAGTCCCGGACAGTATAATTCACCCCTCCACTTT	TRBV27	TRBJ1-6	NA	NA
CASSLSRSSYNEQFF	TGTGCCAGCAGCTTAAGCCGGAGCTCCTACAATGAGCAGTTCTTC	TRBV11-3	TRBJ2-1	NA	NA
CSVVLAGGPGEQFF	TGCAGCGTTGTATTAGCGGGAGGGCCAGGTGAGCAGTTCTTC	TRBV29-1	TRBJ2-1	NA	TRBD2
CASKSVNTEAFF	TGTGCCAGCAAGTCAGTGAACACTGAAGCTTTCTTT	TRBV27	TRBJ1-1	NA	NA
CASSVGGVRPTGKANEQFF	TGTGCCAGCAGCGTAGGGGGGGTACGGCCGACGGGCAAGGCGAATGAGCAGTTCTTC	TRBV9	TRBJ2-1	NA	NA
CASSNRGSNQPQHF	TGTGCCAGCAGCAATAGAGGCTCCAATCAGCCCCAGCATTTT	TRBV7-6	TRBJ1-5	NA	NA
CASSTRQGRNSPLHF	TGTGCCAGTAGTACTCGACAGGGTCGGAATTCACCCCTCCACTTT	TRBV19	TRBJ1-6	NA	TRBD1
CASSLGTGEDQPQHF	TGTGCCAGCAGCTTAGGTACAGGGGAGGATCAGCCCCAGCATTTT	TRBV7-9	TRBJ1-5	NA	TRBD1
CASLDSSLTYEQYF	TGTGCCAGCCTAGACTCCAGCCTGACCTACGAGCAGTACTTC	TRBV6-5	TRBJ2-7	NA	NA
CASTDGRADTQYF	TGTGCCAGCACCGATGGGAGGGCAGATACGCAGTATTTT	TRBV7-2	TRBJ2-3	NA	TRBD2
CASSFGGQGTYEQYF	TGTGCCAGCAGCTTCGGTGGGCAGGGGACCTACGAGCAGTACTTC	TRBV5-4	TRBJ2-7	once	NA
CASSTGTLGNEQFF	TGCGCCAGCAGCACCGGGACATTGGGCAATGAGCAGTTCTTC	TRBV5-1	TRBJ2-1	NA	NA
CASSLNGRRYGYTF	TGTGCCAGCAGCTTGAACGGTCGGAGGTATGGCTACACCTTC	TRBV5-6	TRBJ1-2	NA	NA
CASSAGLAVDEQYF	TGTGCCAGCAGCGCCGGACTAGCGGTGGACGAGCAGTACTTC	TRBV9	TRBJ2-7	NA	TRBD2
CASSFTGGNEQFF	TGTGCCAGCAGCTTCACAGGGGGCAATGAGCAGTTCTTC	TRBV5-4	TRBJ2-1	NA	TRBD1
CASSVDDRRFSGANVLTF	TGTGCCAGCAGCGTAGACGATCGGCGGTTCTCTGGGGCCAACGTCCTGACTTTC	TRBV9	TRBJ2-6	NA	NA
CASSYQRVAGGNEQFF	TGTGCCAGCAGTTACCAACGGGTAGCGGGAGGTAATGAGCAGTTCTTC	TRBV28	TRBJ2-1	NA	TRBD2
CASSLGTGNYEQYF	TGTGCCAGCAGCTTAGGGACAGGGAACTACGAGCAGTACTTC	TRBV5-5	TRBJ2-7	NA	TRBD1
CASSPGGASGNEQFF	TGTGCCAGCAGCCCCGGGGGGGCTAGCGGGAATGAGCAGTTCTTC	TRBV9	TRBJ2-1	NA	TRBD2
CASSLGRGEQFF	TGTGCCAGCAGCTTAGGAAGGGGTGAGCAGTTCTTC	TRBV13	TRBJ2-1	NA	NA
CASSQEFASDNEQFF	TGTGCCAGCAGCCAAGAATTTGCTAGCGATAATGAGCAGTTCTTC	TRBV3-1/TRBV3-2	TRBJ2-1	NA	NA
CASSGTGGSFQPQHF	TGTGCCAGTAGTGGGACAGGGGGCTCCTTTCAGCCCCAGCATTTT	TRBV19	TRBJ1-5	NA	TRBD1
CASSESAAGLREQYF	TGTGCCAGCAGTGAATCCGCAGCAGGGTTGCGCGAGCAGTACTTC	TRBV25-1	TRBJ2-7	few	NA
CASSSGRDEQYF	TGTGCCAGCAGTTCCGGCCGGGACGAGCAGTACTTC	TRBV12-3/TRBV12-4	TRBJ2-7	NA	NA
CASSLAMGTGGEQYF	TGTGCCAGCAGCTTAGCGATGGGGACAGGGGGCGAGCAGTACTTC	TRBV7-9	TRBJ2-7	once	TRBD1
CASTGVGAGEKLLF	TGCGCCAGCACCGGGGTGGGCGCTGGGGAAAAACTGCTTTTT	TRBV4-1	TRBJ1-4	few	NA